The rows below give T cell receptor beta chains drawn from one sample of a study of regulatory T cells in long-lasting Graves disease. TCRdb re-called the multiplex PCR reads through MiXCR, storing one row per CDR3 protein. The sample records about 460,000 distinct CDR3 sequences, about 15% being singletons. This sample was shared with a second study, whose subject was T cells in Graves' hyperthyroidism and ophthalmopathy.

The source material was peripheral blood mononuclear cells (PBMCs), sampled at new diagnosis, from a patient treated with antithyroid drugs. These receptors were collected from a woman between 50 and 59 years old with Graves disease. Both conserved end residues are part of each CDR3. A D gene is named only where the DNA matches it firmly. Not all rows give a size; the values are once, few, many and, for expanded clones, a class.

TRBJ2-3	few	NA	TRBV7-9	CASSSPRGGVRGDTQYF	TGTGCCAGCAGCTCCCCCCGAGGAGGGGTGAGGGGAGATACGCAGTATTTT
TRBJ1-1	many	NA	TRBV13	CASSSFEAEAFF	TGTGCCAGCAGCTCGTTCGAAGCTGAAGCTTTCTTT
TRBJ2-7	NA	NA	TRBV6-4	CASSSRTDSYEQYF	TGTGCCAGCAGTTCAAGGACTGACTCCTACGAGCAGTACTTC
TRBJ2-1	many	NA	TRBV29-1	CSVGFSGNEQFF	TGCAGCGTTGGCTTTTCGGGGAATGAGCAGTTCTTC
TRBJ2-2	few	NA	TRBV7-6	CASSRMGFTGELFF	TGTGCCAGCAGCCGCATGGGATTCACCGGGGAGCTGTTTTTT
TRBJ2-3	many	TRBD2	TRBV19	CASSRGGTSGSDTQYF	TGTGCCAGCAGTAGGGGAGGGACTAGCGGGAGTGATACGCAGTATTTT
TRBJ2-7	many	NA	TRBV10-2	CASRRLGTPNDEQYF	TGCGCCAGCAGACGACTCGGGACACCTAACGACGAGCAGTACTTC
TRBJ1-3	NA	NA	TRBV19	CASTNLTFTGSSGNTIYF	TGTGCCAGTACCAATCTGACCTTTACCGGGAGCTCTGGAAACACCATATATTTT
TRBJ2-7	NA	NA	TRBV10-1	CASSESTLSYEQYF	TGCGCCAGCAGTGAGTCGACACTCTCCTACGAGCAGTACTTC
TRBJ2-7	many	TRBD1	TRBV3-1	CASSRTGDEQYF	TGTGCCAGCAGCCGGACAGGGGACGAGCAGTACTTC
TRBJ2-2	many	NA	TRBV10-2	CASSVGQYTGELFF	TGCGCCAGCAGCGTCGGACAGTACACCGGGGAGCTGTTTTTT
TRBJ2-7	few	NA	TRBV5-1	CASSLGSIYEQYF	TGCGCCAGCAGCTTGGGGAGCATCTACGAGCAGTACTTC
TRBJ2-7	few	TRBD2	TRBV29-1	CSVEDWTSGSYEQYF	TGCAGCGTTGAAGATTGGACTAGTGGGAGCTACGAGCAGTACTTC
TRBJ2-7	many	TRBD2	TRBV7-9	CASSLTSVEQYF	TGTGCCAGCAGCTTGACTAGCGTCGAGCAGTACTTC
TRBJ2-2	NA	NA	TRBV2	CASSGDSPGELFF	TGTGCCAGCAGTGGGGACTCCCCCGGGGAGCTGTTTTTT
TRBJ2-7	NA	NA	TRBV19	CASSRSGESYEQYF	TGTGCCAGTAGTCGGTCTGGTGAATCCTACGAGCAGTACTTC
TRBJ2-2	few	NA	TRBV19	CASSQWSGELFF	TGTGCCAGTAGCCAATGGTCCGGGGAGCTGTTTTTT
TRBJ2-2	many	TRBD2	TRBV20-1	CSARTSGNTGELFF	TGCAGTGCGAGGACTAGCGGCAACACCGGGGAGCTGTTTTTT
TRBJ2-7	many	TRBD2	TRBV27	CASRFNPTSGSYEQYF	TGTGCCAGCAGATTTAACCCGACTAGCGGGAGTTACGAGCAGTACTTC
TRBJ1-2	few	TRBD1	TRBV5-1	CASSLGQGAFYGYTF	TGCGCCAGCAGCTTGGGACAGGGAGCATTCTATGGCTACACCTTC
TRBJ2-3	many	TRBD2	TRBV5-1	CASSLATSGDTDTQYF	TGCGCCAGCAGCTTGGCTACTAGCGGAGACACAGATACGCAGTATTTT
TRBJ2-3	few	NA	TRBV5-1	CTSSFAADTQYF	TGCACCAGCAGCTTCGCAGCAGATACGCAGTATTTT
TRBJ2-3	NA	TRBD2	TRBV6-2/TRBV6-3	CASRDSGGTDTQYF	TGTGCCAGCAGAGATAGCGGGGGCACAGATACGCAGTATTTT
TRBJ2-7	few	NA	TRBV6-2/TRBV6-3	CASSDSPGDEQYF	TGTGCCAGCAGTGACTCTCCAGGGGACGAGCAGTACTTC
TRBJ1-2	many	NA	TRBV28	CASSLPGVNYGYTF	TGTGCCAGCAGTTTACCCGGGGTTAACTATGGCTACACCTTC
TRBJ1-4	NA	NA	TRBV12-3/TRBV12-4	CASTFGQGLLGGWDEKLFF	TGTGCCAGCACCTTCGGGCAGGGGCTACTTGGTGGATGGGATGAAAAACTGTTTTTT
TRBJ2-3	NA	NA	TRBV30	CAWSDVQSLLITDTQYF	TGTGCCTGGAGTGACGTACAGAGCCTTCTTATTACAGATACGCAGTATTTT
TRBJ1-1	NA	NA	TRBV2	CASSESGVYVNTEAFF	TGTGCCAGCAGTGAATCGGGGGTCTACGTGAACACTGAAGCTTTCTTT
TRBJ2-5	NA	NA	TRBV7-9	CASKGLKETQYF	TGTGCCAGCAAGGGGCTCAAAGAGACCCAGTACTTC
TRBJ2-5	few	NA	TRBV10-2	CASSEPRRGTQYF	TGCGCCAGCAGTGAACCACGCCGCGGGACCCAGTACTTC
TRBJ2-5	many	TRBD2	TRBV7-3	CASRQPGLAGVGETQYF	TGTGCCAGCAGGCAACCCGGCCTAGCGGGAGTCGGAGAGACCCAGTACTTC
TRBJ2-7	NA	NA	TRBV27	CASSLNGETYEQYF	TGTGCCAGCAGTTTGAACGGGGAAACCTACGAGCAGTACTTC